This entry lists 32 T cell receptor beta chains sequenced from one sample in a study of CXCR3-negative and CXCR3-positive naive CD8 T cells. 5' RACE that incorporated UMI labels was used to prepare the TRB cDNA libraries. TCRdb reprocessed the 5' RACE reads and stores each CDR3 protein as one record, lacking DNA. This sample's table reports some 39,000 distinct CDR3 sequences. The sequenced material came from naive CXCR3- CD8+ T cells from blood. Subset indicated: CD45RO-CCR7+CD27+CD95- naive CD8+ T cells lacking CXCR3 (TNR3-). The receptor source for this set is a human donor in good health. Some clones in this sample may be carry-over from other donors' samples.

This chain uses TRBV7-9 with TRBJ2-7; there is no DNA to check the TCRdb D call of TRBD2. Germline assignment: CDR1 SEHNR and CDR2 FQNEAQ (reference sequence). The CDR3 is made up of 16 amino acids. The chain's CDR3 is CASSSREGEGFYEQYF.

The chain links TRBV29-1 to TRBJ1-2. This CDR3 comprises 12 residues. In germline, CDR1 is SQVTM, CDR2 ANQGSEA. CDR3 amino acids: CSVLSGNYGYTF. Together with reference TRBV29-1 and TRBJ1-2, the CDR3 gives the full variable domain: SAVISQKPSRDICQRGTSLTIQCQVDSQVTMMFWYRQQPGQSLTLIATANQGSEATYESGFVIDKFPISRPNLTFSTLTVSNMSPEDSSIYLCSVLSGNYGYTFGSGTRLTVV.

The chain has TRBV16 and TRBJ2-1. The CDR3 runs to 15 residues. Germline CDR1 and CDR2: KGHSY and FQNENV. CDR3 residues: CASSQSGFSYNEQFF.

The chain carries TRBV29-1 and TRBJ2-5. CDR1 SQVTM and CDR2 ANQGSEA come from the germline V gene. The length of the CDR3 is 13 residues. The CDR3 region is CSVEVGLGETQYF.

Its frequency marks this clonotype as medium-sized (0.01 to 0.1%). The V call is TRBV13, the J call TRBJ2-7. Per germline, CDR1 PRHDT and CDR2 FYEKMQ (reference sequence). There are 13 residues in the CDR3. CDR3 amino acids: CASNFGSDYEQYF. The variable domain in full, with the rest retrieved from reference TRBV13 and TRBJ2-7, is AAGVIQSPRHLIKEKRETATLKCYPIPRHDTVYWYQQGPGQDPQFLISFYEKMQSDKGSIPDRFSAQQFSDYHSELNMSSLELGDSALYFCASNFGSDYEQYFGPGTRLTVT.

The chain links TRBV2 to TRBJ2-3; TCRdb picks TRBD2, but there is no DNA to check that call. CDR1 and CDR2 from the germline V gene are SNHLY and FYNNEI. This CDR3 region has 13 residues. CDR3 region: CASALAPGDTQYF.

This sequence joins TRBV9 and TRBJ2-2; the D gene TCRdb calls, TRBD1, cannot be checked with no DNA. CDR3 length: 15 amino acids. Germline CDR1 is SGDLS and CDR2 is YYNGEE. The CDR3 loop is CASSFFTGNTGELFF.

CDR3 in amino acids: CASSLAGDGPYNEQFF. The V call is TRBV11-2, the J call TRBJ2-1; no DNA is available, so the TRBD1 call from TCRdb remains unchecked. Germline loops: CDR1 SGHAT, CDR2 FQNNGV. This CDR3 has 16 residues.

This chain connects TRBV5-5 to TRBJ2-7; the TCRdb call, TRBD1, lacks DNA for checking. Germline lookup yields CDR1 SGHKS and CDR2 YYEKEE (reference sequence). The CDR3 loop spans 13 amino acids. The CDR3 loop reads CASSLEGRNEQYF.

The chain is built from TRBV7-9 and TRBJ1-1; no DNA is available, so the TRBD1 call from TCRdb remains unchecked. The CDR3 has 14 amino acids. The germline gives CDR1 SEHNR, CDR2 FQNEAQ (reference sequence). This chain's CDR3 is CASTPGGTNTEAFF.

V is TRBV3-1 and J is TRBJ1-6. Germline V gives CDR1 LGHDT, CDR2 YNNKEL (reference sequence). The CDR3 contains 15 residues. CDR3 region: CDSSQEETYNSPLHF.

This sequence joins TRBV29-1 and TRBJ2-7; TCRdb calls TRBD2, which cannot be checked without DNA. Germline CDR1 SQVTM, CDR2 ANQGSEA. This CDR3 is built from 13 residues. The CDR3 loop reads CSVSTGTGYEQYF.

The chain recombines TRBV27 with TRBJ1-1. This CDR3 is built from 13 residues. Germline CDR1 reads MNHEY; CDR2 reads SMNVEV (reference sequence). The CDR3 protein is CASSLSGHTEAFF.

The chain has TRBV27 and TRBJ2-5; TCRdb picks TRBD1, but there is no DNA to check that call. From germline, CDR1 is MNHEY and CDR2 SMNVEV (reference sequence). The CDR3 has 13 amino acids. CDR3 region: CASSLFWGETQYF.

The chain is built from TRBV27 and TRBJ2-7. Germline V lookup: CDR1 MNHEY, CDR2 SMNVEV (reference sequence). This CDR3 region has 12 residues. CDR3 in amino acids: CASSSNSYEQYF.

The chain combines TRBV27 with TRBJ1-1; TCRdb proposes TRBD1, but this gene call is untestable without DNA. The CDR3 is made up of 13 amino acids. The germline V gene has CDR1 MNHEY and CDR2 SMNVEV (reference sequence). This CDR3 reads CASSIQGNTEAFF.

The rearrangement links TRBV29-1 to TRBJ2-7; the D gene TCRdb calls, TRBD1, cannot be checked with no DNA. CDR3 length: 12 residues. CDR1 is SQVTM and CDR2 is ANQGSEA in the germline V gene. Here the CDR3 reads CSVETGGYEQYF.

The chain uses TRBV28 and TRBJ1-1; the TCRdb D gene call, TRBD1, has no DNA to confirm it. The germline CDR1 and CDR2 sequences are MDHEN and SYDVKM. The CDR3 totals 16 residues. The CDR3 spells CASSPRPGRANTEAFF.

The V and J genes are TRBV9 and TRBJ1-5. The CDR3 totals 14 residues. Germline loops: CDR1 SGDLS, CDR2 YYNGEE. The CDR3 is CASSGGGNGQPQHF.

Here the CDR3 reads CSVDWGREADTQYF. The rearrangement joins TRBV29-1 to TRBJ2-3; the TRBD2 assignment by TCRdb is unverifiable without DNA. Per germline, CDR1 SQVTM and CDR2 ANQGSEA. The CDR3 runs 14 residues.

The rearrangement uses TRBV4-3 and TRBJ2-7; absent DNA, TCRdb's TRBD2 call cannot be checked. This CDR3 spans 15 amino acids. Germline CDR1 is LGHNA and CDR2 is YSLEER. CDR3 residues: CASSASSGGSYEQYF.

This sequence joins TRBV4-3 and TRBJ2-6. Germline CDR1 reads LGHNA; CDR2 reads YSLEER. The CDR3 runs 16 residues. The CDR3 loop reads CASSQDGGAGANVLTF.

This chain uses TRBV28 with TRBJ2-1; TCRdb's D call, TRBD2, is unchecked because there is no DNA. Looked up from germline, CDR1 is MDHEN and CDR2 is SYDVKM. The CDR3 covers 17 residues. The CDR3 loop is CASSPLLGPRSYNEQFF.

The chain combines TRBV7-9 with TRBJ2-1; absent DNA, TCRdb's TRBD2 call cannot be checked. The CDR3 is made up of 17 amino acids. Germline values: CDR1 SEHNR, CDR2 FQNEAQ (reference sequence). CDR3 in amino acids: CASSSAPTSERGNEQFF.

This chain uses TRBV5-6 with TRBJ2-1; TCRdb's D gene call, TRBD1, goes unchecked for lack of DNA. The CDR3 sequence is 14 residues long. Germline lookup yields CDR1 SGHDT and CDR2 YYEEEE. The CDR3 reads CASSPGSLNNEQFF. The whole variable domain, remainder taken from reference TRBV5-6 and TRBJ2-1, is DAGVTQSPTHLIKTRGQQVTLRCSPKSGHDTVSWYQQALGQGPQFIFQYYEEEERQRGNFPDRFSGHQFPNYSSELNVNALLLGDSALYLCASSPGSLNNEQFFGPGTRLTVL.

The chain has TRBV5-8 and TRBJ1-1. Germline V gives CDR1 SGHTS, CDR2 YDEGEE. There are 14 residues in the CDR3. CDR3 in amino acids: CASSLAADATEAFF. The full variable domain, rest sourced from reference TRBV5-8 and TRBJ1-1, is EAGVTQSPTHLIKTRGQQATLRCSPISGHTSVYWYQQALGLGLQFLLWYDEGEERNRGNFPPRFSGRQFPNYSSELNVNALELEDSALYLCASSLAADATEAFFGQGTRLTVV.

The gene calls are TRBV7-6 and TRBJ2-5. The CDR3 runs 15 residues. Per germline, CDR1 SGHVS and CDR2 FNYEAQ. CDR3 amino acids: CASSLQWSVQETQYF. Full variable domain (rest looked up from reference TRBV7-6 and TRBJ2-5): GAGVSQSPRYKVTKRGQDVALRCDPISGHVSLYWYRQALGQGPEFLTYFNYEAQQDKSGLPNDRFSAERPEGSISTLTIQRTEQRDSAMYRCASSLQWSVQETQYFGPGTRLLVL.

The chain couples TRBV20-1 to TRBJ2-2; the TCRdb D gene call, TRBD2, has no DNA to confirm it. The length of the CDR3 is 16 residues. Germline V lookup: CDR1 DFQATT, CDR2 SNEGSKA (reference sequence). CDR3 loop: CSARSPTSGDTGELFF.

CDR3 region: CASSLNTGGQPQHF. The gene calls are TRBV5-1 and TRBJ1-5; the D call of TRBD1 rests on TCRdb alone, since no DNA is present to check it. This CDR3 has 14 residues. Germline assignment: CDR1 SGHRS and CDR2 YFSETQ.

The gene calls are TRBV29-1 and TRBJ1-5; the D gene TCRdb calls, TRBD1, cannot be checked with no DNA. This CDR3 region has 14 residues. Germline V gives CDR1 SQVTM, CDR2 ANQGSEA. The CDR3 protein is CSARGGGLDQPQHF.

The chain has TRBV7-2 and TRBJ2-1; TCRdb lists TRBD2, though no DNA is available to test this call. The CDR3 covers 16 residues. CDR1 is SGHTA and CDR2 is FQGNSA in the germline V gene. CDR3 sequence: CASSEILAEVPHEQFF.

This chain uses TRBV5-8 with TRBJ2-7; there is no DNA to check the TCRdb D call of TRBD2. The CDR3 is 17 amino acids. Germline V CDR1 and CDR2: SGHTS, YDEGEE. CDR3: CASSGGLAETPGYEQYF.